Below, 24 T cell receptor beta chains from the same sample are listed, as sequenced in a study of human T cells and chemical hapten exposure. Time point specified: patch test 3, about 24 weeks after DPC sensitization. As to treatment: therapeutic diphenylcyclopropenone sensitization with weekly scalp DPC. Each CDR3 protein gets one entry after TCRdb re-called the RACE reads with MiXCR. The sample lists 100,000 or so distinct CDR3 sequences, 30% to 35% occurring once. The sample consisted of whole blood, taken in connection with sensitization to the hapten diphenylcyclopropenone (DPC). The receptors derive from a man in his forties with alopecia areata. Some clones in this sample may be carry-over from other donors' samples.

The chain uses TRBV20-1 and TRBJ2-3; 8 bases map to TRBD2. The trim removed 5 bases at V and 8 bases at J, leaving 15 bases unmatched. The germline gives CDR1 DFQATT, CDR2 SNEGSKA (reference sequence). The CDR3 totals 15 residues. CDR3: CSASPGGTRGGTQYF. CDR3 sequence (DNA): TGCAGTGCTTCCCCTGGAGGGACTAGGGGAGGTACGCAGTATTTT.

The chain couples TRBV9 to TRBJ2-2; no definite D call. Trimming left V 0 bases short and J 6 bases short, with 9 bases between. Germline CDR1 is SGDLS and CDR2 is YYNGEE. The CDR3 length is 14 residues. The CDR3 loop is CASSVESRSGELFF. Written as DNA, the CDR3 is TGTGCCAGCAGCGTAGAATCGAGGTCCGGGGAGCTGTTTTTT. Combining the CDR3 with reference TRBV9 and TRBJ2-2 gives the whole variable domain DSGVTQTPKHLITATGQRVTLRCSPRSGDLSVYWYQQSLDQGLQFLIQYYNGEERAKGNILERFSAQQFPDLHSELNLSSLELGDSALYFCASSVESRSGELFFGEGSRLTVL.

The V and J genes are TRBV11-2 and TRBJ2-3, with D hard to call. Trimming removed 2 bases at V and 2 bases at J, with 11 bases between. In germline, CDR1 is SGHAT, CDR2 FQNNGV. The CDR3 covers 15 residues. CDR3 DNA: TGTGCCAGCAGCTTATTTGCGGATAACACAGATACGCAGTATTTT. Translation: CASSLFADNTDTQYF.

This clonotype was seen a few times. The chain joins TRBV10-3 to TRBJ2-6; 7 bases agree with TRBD1. J lost 4 bases, V lost 10 bases, and 13 bases had no gene match. The CDR3 is 16 amino acids. Looked up from germline, CDR1 is ENHRY and CDR2 is SYGVKD. CDR3 coding DNA: TGTGCCACGGCCGGGACAGCTATACCGGGGGCCAACGTCCTGACTTTC. Translating gives CATAGTAIPGANVLTF.

This chain links TRBV6-6 with TRBJ2-7; perhaps TRBD1 as D (6 bases). The CDR3 totals 12 residues. Germline V lookup: CDR1 MNHNY, CDR2 SVGAGI (reference sequence). V gave up 3 bases and J gave up 5 bases, with 8 bases separating them. CDR3 sequence: CASSYQGNEQYF. Written as DNA, the CDR3 is TGTGCCAGCAGTTATCAGGGGAACGAGCAGTACTTC.

V usage is TRBV5-1 and J usage is TRBJ1-4, with 7 positions matching TRBD1. Germline V CDR1 and CDR2: SGHRS, YFSETQ. V dropped 5 bases and J dropped 7; count of bases not matched to a gene: 2. The CDR3 extends over 12 amino acids. CDR3 region: CASRGTVEKLFF. CDR3 nucleotides: TGCGCCAGCAGGGGGACAGTTGAAAAACTGTTTTTT.

The chain couples TRBV5-1 to TRBJ1-1; 7 nucleotides align to TRBD1. The CDR3 consists of 13 residues. The germline CDR1 and CDR2 sequences are SGHRS and YFSETQ. Germline trimming cut 7 bases from V and 3 bases from J; bases unmatched to any gene: 6. This CDR3 reads CASAGQRDTEAFF. CDR3 sequence (DNA): TGCGCCAGCGCGGGACAGAGGGACACTGAAGCTTTCTTT.

V is TRBV4-1 and J is TRBJ2-3; TRBD2 matches at 8 bases. V trimming: 6 bases; J trimming: 4 bases; junction bases outside the gene matches: 12. The CDR3 sequence is 16 residues long. Germline V gives CDR1 MGHRA, CDR2 YSYEKL. The CDR3 nucleotides are TGCGCCAGCAGTTACATCGCGGGACTAGGGGCAGATACGCAGTATTTT. Protein: CASSYIAGLGADTQYF.

The chain links TRBV30 to TRBJ2-2; D is uncertain. The V end was cut by 2 bases, the J end by 0 bases, with 16 bases between. Germline lookup yields CDR1 GTSNPN and CDR2 SVGIG (reference sequence). CDR3 length: 17 amino acids. The CDR3, as DNA: TGTGCCTGGAGTCCCATCGTGATGCAGACGAACACCGGGGAGCTGTTTTTT. Protein: CAWSPIVMQTNTGELFF.

This clonotype was counted a few times. The J gene is TRBJ2-5, the V gene TRBV20-1; D perhaps matches TRBD1 (6 bases). The CDR3 length is 13 residues. Per germline, CDR1 DFQATT and CDR2 SNEGSKA (reference sequence). V gave up 6 bases and J gave up 5 bases, with 16 bases separating them. CDR3 nucleotides: TGCAGTGCACCCGATTGGGGGCAGGAGACCCAGTACTTC. Translating gives CSAPDWGQETQYF.

This clonotype appeared a few times. The chain joins TRBV20-1 to TRBJ1-5; tentative D call: TRBD1 (5 bases). The germline V and J ends were trimmed by 1 base and 0 bases, with 16 bases remaining between them. The CDR3 covers 17 residues. From germline, CDR1 is DFQATT and CDR2 SNEGSKA (reference sequence). CDR3: CSARALEGSYSNQPQHF. The CDR3 nucleotides read TGCAGTGCTAGAGCCCTCGAGGGGAGCTATAGCAATCAGCCCCAGCATTTT.

This clonotype was counted a few times. The chain uses TRBV10-2 and TRBJ2-3, with D tentatively TRBD1 or TRBD2 (5 bases each). Trimming cost V 3 bases and J 5 bases, with 12 bases left between them. Germline CDR1 is WSHSY and CDR2 is SAAADI. CDR3 length: 14 amino acids. The CDR3 loop reads CASSDAGGGDTQYF. The CDR3 coding sequence is TGCGCCAGCAGTGATGCAGGTGGGGGAGATACGCAGTATTTT.

This CDR3 is CASSLSPGRTEAFF. As DNA, the CDR3 is TGCGCCAGCAGCCTGTCGCCGGGAAGGACTGAAGCTTTCTTT. This chain links TRBV5-1 with TRBJ1-1; D not resolved. Germline lookup yields CDR1 SGHRS and CDR2 YFSETQ. The CDR3 sequence is 14 residues long. The germline V and J ends were trimmed by 4 bases and 5 bases, with 15 bases remaining between them.

This clonotype showed up just a few times. The V call is TRBV4-2, the J call TRBJ1-2; D is possibly TRBD1 (5 bases). The CDR3 covers 17 residues. Germline CDR1 reads LGHNA; CDR2 reads YNFKEQ. The V gene lost 0 bases and the J gene lost 1 base, with 15 bases spanning the gap. This CDR3 reads CASSQDAGAGLNYGYTF. Written as DNA, the CDR3 is TGTGCCAGCAGCCAAGATGCCGGGGCAGGACTTAACTATGGCTACACCTTC.

The chain has TRBV9 and TRBJ1-6; D gene uncertain. Germline V gene sequence: CDR1 SGDLS, CDR2 YYNGEE. Trimming took off 7 bases at V and 0 bases at J, with 8 bases between the two ends. CDR3 length: 14 residues. The DNA of the CDR3 is TGTGCCAGCGGTACTAGCTCCTATAATTCACCCCTCCACTTT. Translated, it gives CASGTSSYNSPLHF.

The chain links TRBV12-3 or TRBV12-4 to TRBJ1-3; unclear D gene. The V gene lost 6 bases and the J gene lost 4 bases, with 7 bases spanning the gap. This CDR3 contains 12 residues. CDR3 amino acids: CASRDPGNTIYF. CDR3 bases: TGTGCCAGCAGGGACCCAGGAAACACCATATATTTT.

The chain employs TRBV4-3 and TRBJ2-3; the D is unclear. The germline V gene encodes CDR1 LGHNA and CDR2 YSLEER. This CDR3 is 16 amino acids long. The ends were cut back, 0 bases at V and 1 base at J, with 11 bases in the middle. The CDR3: CASSQDGPVGTDTQYF. As DNA, the CDR3 is TGCGCCAGCAGCCAAGATGGCCCCGTGGGCACAGATACGCAGTATTTT.

The chain combines TRBV3-1 with TRBJ2-6, with unresolved D. CDR3 length: 16 amino acids. The germline V and J ends were trimmed by 5 bases and 0 bases, with 11 bases remaining between them. The germline CDR1 and CDR2 sequences are LGHDT and YNNKEL (reference sequence). In DNA, the CDR3 is TGTGCCAGCAGCTCGGCGCCAGGCTCTGGGGCCAACGTCCTGACTTTC. It codes for CASSSAPGSGANVLTF. The full variable domain, rest sourced from reference TRBV3-1 and TRBJ2-6, is DTAVSQTPKYLVTQMGNDKSIKCEQNLGHDTMYWYKQDSKKFLKIMFSYNNKELIINETVPNRFSPKSPDKAHLNLHINSLELGDSAVYFCASSSAPGSGANVLTFGAGSRLTVL.

The rearrangement uses TRBV13 and TRBJ2-7; weak D call: TRBD2 (6 bases). CDR1 is PRHDT, CDR2 FYEKMQ, per germline (reference sequence). This CDR3 has 16 residues. The V gene lost 3 bases and the J gene lost 6 bases, with 21 bases spanning the gap. The CDR3 loop is CASSFGLPRARGEQYF. Written as DNA, the CDR3 is TGTGCCAGCAGCTTTGGGCTCCCGCGGGCGCGGGGCGAGCAGTACTTC.

In its sample, this clonotype was seen a few times. This chain connects TRBV12-3 or TRBV12-4 to TRBJ1-6, with TRBD1 identical over 7 bases. CDR3 length equals 14 residues. V was pared by 7 bases and J by 10 bases, with 10 bases of the junction left unmatched. Here the CDR3 DNA reads TGTGCCAGCACTCAGGGGGGGGCGAGGTCACCCCTCCACTTT. Its translation: CASTQGGARSPLHF.

This CDR3 reads CASSAGVLAFF. The DNA for the CDR3 is TGTGCCAGCAGTGCGGGGGTGCTAGCTTTCTTT. This chain links TRBV6-1 with TRBJ1-1, with a tentative D call TRBD1 (5 bases). Germline V gene lookup returns CDR1 MNHNS and CDR2 SASEGT. This CDR3 is built from 11 residues. Trimming cost V 4 bases and J 10 bases, with 10 bases left between them.

This clonotype was detected only a few times. The V call is TRBV5-1, the J call TRBJ2-3; D is uncertain. The CDR3 length is 14 residues. Germline loops: CDR1 SGHRS, CDR2 YFSETQ. With 2 bases removed from V and 1 base from J, the gap between germline ends came to 8 bases. CDR3 loop: CASSFVRGTDTQYF. CDR3 DNA sequence: TGCGCCAGCAGCTTCGTTCGGGGCACAGATACGCAGTATTTT.

V usage is TRBV3-1 and J usage is TRBJ1-1; D is ambiguous. This CDR3 region has 13 residues. Per germline, CDR1 LGHDT and CDR2 YNNKEL (reference sequence). With 0 bases removed from V and 7 bases from J, the gap between germline ends came to 9 bases. The CDR3 sequence: CASSQEGIGEAFF. Written as DNA, the CDR3 is TGTGCCAGCAGCCAAGAAGGAATCGGTGAAGCTTTCTTT.

The chain couples TRBV7-2 to TRBJ2-7; 10 bases align to TRBD1. Losses at the gene ends were 0 bases for V and 2 bases for J; bases not matched to a gene: 4. CDR1 SGHTA and CDR2 FQGNSA come from the germline V gene. The CDR3 has 16 residues. The CDR3 DNA sequence: TGTGCCAGCAGCTTAGCCGGGACAGGGGCGACCTACGAGCAGTACTTC. Translated, it gives CASSLAGTGATYEQYF.